These 22 T cell receptor beta chains originate from one sample sequenced in a study of cytomegalovirus exposure and HLA in healthy donors. This PCR relied on a set of 60 Vbeta primers and 13 Jbeta primers. TCRdb's table, derived via immunoSEQ multiplex PCR, lists solely in-frame clones and lacks some. The sample lists around 140,000 clones, approximately 80% occurring once. The source material was PBMCs. Receptors were obtained from a young man in good health and CMV-seropositive.

The chain uses TRBV29-1 and TRBJ2-1; D may be TRBD2 (5 bases). Germline-derived CDR1 and CDR2 are SQVTM and ANQGSEA. The CDR3 has 11 amino acids. The V and J ends lost 7 bases and 10 bases respectively, with 14 bases between them. CDR3 region: CSGKDFNEQFF. Written as DNA, the CDR3 is TGCAGCGGGAAGGACTTTAACGAGCAGTTCTTC.

V gene TRBV7-2 combines with J gene TRBJ1-3; TRBD1 agrees at 7 bases. V trimming: 3 bases; J trimming: 0 bases; junction bases outside the gene matches: 2. This CDR3 has 15 residues. Germline values: CDR1 SGHTA, CDR2 FQGNSA. The CDR3, as DNA: TGTGCCAGCAGCTTGACAGGGCTCTCTGGAAACACCATATATTTT. Protein product: CASSLTGLSGNTIYF.

The chain employs TRBV5-1 and TRBJ2-1; 11 bases are shared with TRBD2. The ends lost 5 bases at V and 3 bases at J; junction bases unmatched: 7. There are 16 residues in the CDR3. CDR1 is SGHRS and CDR2 is YFSETQ in the germline V gene. CDR3 in DNA: TGCGCCAGCAGTCTCCCGGGACTAGCGGTCTACAATGAGCAGTTCTTC. This encodes CASSLPGLAVYNEQFF.

The sample holds a few counts of this clone. This chain connects TRBV6-5 to TRBJ2-7, with D uncertain. V shed 4 bases and J shed 0 bases, with 7 bases lying between them. CDR1 is MNHEY, CDR2 SVGAGI, per germline. This CDR3 region has 13 residues. CDR3 sequence reads: CASSSVGSYEQYF. CDR3 nucleotides: TGTGCCAGCAGTTCCGTCGGCTCCTACGAGCAGTACTTC.

This rearrangement joins TRBV30 to TRBJ1-1, with D possibly being TRBD1 (5 bases). This CDR3 is built from 15 residues. The germline gives CDR1 GTSNPN, CDR2 SVGIG (reference sequence). V gave up 1 base and J gave up 7 bases, with 19 bases separating them. The CDR3 nucleotides are TGTGCCTGGAGTGATGGCAGGGCTGGGGCCAATGAAGCTTTCTTT. This codes for CAWSDGRAGANEAFF.

This clone has just one count. The chain is built from TRBV30 and TRBJ1-5; the match to TRBD1 covers 11 bases. Germline lookup yields CDR1 GTSNPN and CDR2 SVGIG (reference sequence). The length of the CDR3 is 13 residues. Trimming took 5 bases from V and 5 from J; bases not matched to a gene: 2. The CDR3 DNA sequence: TGTGCCTGGGGGACAGGGGGATATCAGCCCCAGCATTTT. It encodes CAWGTGGYQPQHF.

This chain links TRBV6-5 with TRBJ2-5, with 12 nucleotides matching TRBD1. V dropped 2 bases and J dropped 5; count of bases not matched to a gene: 3. The germline gives CDR1 MNHEY, CDR2 SVGAGI. The CDR3 is 15 residues long. This CDR3 reads CASSYGTGGFETQYF. CDR3 coding DNA: TGTGCCAGCAGTTACGGGACAGGGGGCTTTGAGACCCAGTACTTC.

The chain carries TRBV28 and TRBJ2-3, with a tentative D call TRBD2 (6 bases). The CDR3 is 15 amino acids. With 1 base removed from V and 2 bases from J, the gap between germline ends came to 10 bases. Germline CDR1 and CDR2: MDHEN and SYDVKM. This CDR3 is CASSLLRGNTDTQYF. CDR3 coding DNA: TGTGCCAGCAGTTTATTGCGGGGAAACACAGATACGCAGTATTTT.

This chain uses TRBV5-4 with TRBJ2-7, with TRBD2 as a possible D gene (7 bases). The CDR3 covers 15 residues. Deletions cut 0 bases from V and 5 bases from J, with 15 bases between. Germline V gene data show CDR1 as SGHNT and CDR2 as YYREEE (reference sequence). The CDR3 DNA reads TGTGCCAGCAGCTTGGATGAGGGGGGGCGCGACGAGCAGTACTTC. Translation: CASSLDEGGRDEQYF.

The rearrangement joins TRBV2 to TRBJ2-5; 9 bases are a match to TRBD2. The CDR3 totals 14 residues. Unmatched junction bases numbered 7, after V lost 7 bases and J lost 4 bases. Germline-derived CDR1 and CDR2 are SNHLY and FYNNEI. The CDR3 nucleotides are TGTGCCAGCATTAGGGGGACTAGCACAGAGACCCAGTACTTC. Its protein product is CASIRGTSTETQYF.

Written as DNA, the CDR3 is TGTGCCAGTAGTATTCCGGGACAGAGCAATCAGCCCCAGCATTTT. Amino acids: CASSIPGQSNQPQHF. The J gene is TRBJ1-5, the V gene TRBV19, with 7 positions matching TRBD1. Germline assignment: CDR1 LNHDA and CDR2 SQIVND (reference sequence). The CDR3 is made up of 15 amino acids. The J segment lost 1 base and the V segment lost 3 bases, leaving 3 bases of the junction unmatched.

V gene TRBV6-1 combines with J gene TRBJ2-1; 7 bases fit TRBD2. CDR3 length equals 14 residues. V lost 4 bases to trimming and J lost 3 bases; unmatched junction nucleotides: 3. Germline CDR1 reads MNHNS; CDR2 reads SASEGT. The CDR3 nucleotides are TGTGCCAGCAGTGTTAGCGGGCTCTACAATGAGCAGTTCTTC. It specifies CASSVSGLYNEQFF.

The V gene is TRBV5-1, the J gene TRBJ1-3, with D unclear. Trimming left V 0 bases short and J 0 bases short, with 10 bases between. This CDR3 comprises 16 residues. Looked up from germline, CDR1 is SGHRS and CDR2 is YFSETQ. The CDR3 bases are TGCGCCAGCAGCTTGGCGGCCCCGGGCTCTGGAAACACCATATATTTT. As protein: CASSLAAPGSGNTIYF.

V gene TRBV30 combines with J gene TRBJ1-2, with D perhaps TRBD1 (5 bases). The ends were cut back, 0 bases at V and 7 bases at J, with 18 bases in the middle. Germline lookup yields CDR1 GTSNPN and CDR2 SVGIG (reference sequence). CDR3 size: 15 residues. This chain's CDR3 is CAWSVHPGRVGGYTF. The CDR3 DNA reads TGTGCCTGGAGTGTACATCCGGGCAGGGTCGGTGGCTACACCTTC.

V gene TRBV30 combines with J gene TRBJ2-5, with D maybe TRBD1 (5 bases). Trimming removed 1 base from V and 2 bases from J, with 5 bases in between. This CDR3 comprises 12 residues. CDR1 is GTSNPN and CDR2 is SVGIG in the germline V gene (reference sequence). In nucleotides, the CDR3 is TGTGCCTGGAGTGAGGGGCAAGAGACCCAGTACTTC. This gives the protein CAWSEGQETQYF. Together with reference TRBV30 and TRBJ2-5, the CDR3 gives the full variable domain: SQTIHQWPATLVQPVGSPLSLECTVEGTSNPNLYWYRQAAGRGLQLLFYSVGIGQISSEVPQNLSASRPQDRQFILSSKKLLLSDSGFYLCAWSEGQETQYFGPGTRLLVL.

The chain employs TRBV7-9 and TRBJ1-1, with D tentatively TRBD1 (6 bases). Trimming cost V 3 bases and J 2 bases, with 16 bases left between them. The CDR3 runs to 16 residues. CDR1 is SEHNR, CDR2 FQNEAQ, per germline (reference sequence). The CDR3 region is CASSFGQGGANTEAFF. Written as DNA, the CDR3 is TGTGCCAGCAGCTTCGGTCAAGGGGGGGCCAACACTGAAGCTTTCTTT.

This chain uses TRBV7-9 with TRBJ2-7; TRBD2 matches 8 bases. The CDR3 consists of 13 residues. Germline trimming cut 11 bases from V and 1 base from J; bases unmatched to any gene: 7. Germline V lookup: CDR1 SEHNR, CDR2 FQNEAQ (reference sequence). The CDR3 region is CASQTSASYEQYF. The CDR3 coding sequence is TGTGCCTCGCAGACTAGCGCTTCCTACGAGCAGTACTTC.

The CDR3, as DNA: TGTGCCAGCACCCCCAGCGGGGGGAACACCGGGGAGCTGTTTTTT. Translation: CASTPSGGNTGELFF. The J gene is TRBJ2-2, the V gene TRBV5-6; 8 nucleotides agree with TRBD2. Germline V gene data show CDR1 as SGHDT and CDR2 as YYEEEE. With 6 bases clipped from V and 1 base from J, the junction kept 5 bases outside the gene matches. The CDR3 is 15 residues long.

The chain links TRBV2 to TRBJ1-2; TRBD1 is a possible D gene (5 bases). Germline values: CDR1 SNHLY, CDR2 FYNNEI. The CDR3 has 12 amino acids. V was clipped by 2 bases and J by 8 bases, with 9 bases between them. The CDR3 spells CASSERQGGYTF. In nucleotides, the CDR3 is TGTGCCAGCAGTGAAAGGCAGGGCGGCTACACCTTC.

V gene TRBV21-1 combines with J gene TRBJ1-1. TRBV21-1 is marked as a pseudogene. CDR3 length equals 18 residues. Written as DNA, the CDR3 is TGTGCCAGCAGCAAAGGAGCTATTTGGGAGGGAAAAGACACTGAAGCTTTCTTT. It codes for CASSKGAIWEGKDTEAFF.

The DNA of the CDR3 is TGTGCCAGTAGTATAGGGAGCGGGAGCCGGGTCGGGGAGCTGTTTTTT. Its translation is CASSIGSGSRVGELFF. The V call is TRBV19, the J call TRBJ2-2, with 8 bases identical to TRBD2. The CDR3 is made up of 16 amino acids. Germline assignment: CDR1 LNHDA and CDR2 SQIVND (reference sequence). The V segment lost 1 base and the J segment 7 bases; nucleotides outside the gene matches: 8.

The chain has TRBV27 and TRBJ1-5; a possible D gene is TRBD1 (6 bases). This CDR3 has 13 amino acids. V lost 5 bases, J lost 9 bases, and 14 bases lay in between. Germline loops: CDR1 MNHEY, CDR2 SMNVEV (reference sequence). The CDR3 is CASSPQGLGPQHF. The CDR3 DNA follows: TGTGCCAGCAGTCCTCAGGGGCTTGGGCCCCAGCATTTT.